Shown below are 9 T cell receptor beta chains from a single sample sequenced in a study of blood T cell repertoires in COVID-19. The repertoire was sequenced with immunoSEQ multiplex PCR; TCRdb's copy has only in-frame clones and lacks some. The table lists 30,000 to 35,000 clones, just over 85% of them singletons. Specimen: peripheral blood. The receptors were gathered from a woman between 65 and 79 years old with active COVID-19.

J is TRBJ1-6 and V is TRBV2, with 9 nucleotides matching TRBD1. The CDR3 runs 14 residues. V shed 6 bases and J 13 bases; nucleotides not matched to a gene: 10. Germline CDR1 and CDR2: SNHLY and FYNNEI. As DNA, the CDR3 is TGTGCCAGCAGGAACCGGGACAGGGCAGATCCCCTCCACTTT. As protein: CASRNRDRADPLHF.

This chain's CDR3 is CASSLGQWETQYF. As DNA, the CDR3 is TGTGCCAGCAGTTTGGGACAGTGGGAGACCCAGTACTTC. The rearrangement joins TRBV12-3 or TRBV12-4 to TRBJ2-5; 7 bases align to TRBD1. J gave up 5 bases and V 3 bases, and 3 bases lay outside the gene matches. CDR3 size: 13 residues.

A few counts support this clone. This sequence joins TRBV7-9 and TRBJ1-1, with unresolved D. Germline loops: CDR1 SEHNR, CDR2 FQNEAQ (reference sequence). The CDR3 consists of 13 residues. Trimming shortened V by 5 bases and J by 5 bases, and 12 bases separated the two germline ends. For the CDR3, the DNA is TGTGCCAGCAGCCGACTGCTTGGAACTGAAGCTTTCTTT. This translates into CASSRLLGTEAFF.

V usage is TRBV18 and J usage is TRBJ1-2, with D uncertain. The CDR3 length is 14 residues. With 0 bases removed from V and 4 bases from J, the gap between germline ends came to 9 bases. Germline V CDR1 and CDR2: KGHSH, LQKENI. The CDR3: CASSPPQDRYGYTF. As DNA, the CDR3 is TGTGCCAGCTCACCACCGCAGGATCGCTATGGCTACACCTTC.

This sequence joins TRBV28 and TRBJ2-3, with 8 bases that match TRBD2. The CDR3 extends over 14 amino acids. CDR1 and CDR2 (germline): MDHEN, SYDVKM. Trimming at V came to 7 bases and at J to 0 bases, leaving 3 bases not matched to a gene. CDR3 coding DNA: TGTGCCAGCATCACTAGCGGTAGCACAGATACGCAGTATTTT. This encodes CASITSGSTDTQYF.

The chain uses TRBV5-1 and TRBJ1-1, with a weak D call TRBD1 (6 bases). Trimming left V 1 base short and J 1 base short, with 14 bases between. CDR3 length: 16 residues. Per germline, CDR1 SGHRS and CDR2 YFSETQ. CDR3 residues: CASSLLAGGANTEAFF. The DNA for the CDR3 is TGCGCCAGCAGCTTGTTGGCGGGGGGCGCGAACACTGAAGCTTTCTTT.

This clone was seen a single time. The chain joins TRBV29-1 to TRBJ1-1; tentative D call: TRBD1 (6 bases). Germline-derived CDR1 and CDR2 are SQVTM and ANQGSEA. The V end lost 3 bases, the J end lost 6 bases, and 14 bases lay between the germline ends. The CDR3 runs to 13 residues. This chain's CDR3 is CSVESQGSAEAFF. The CDR3 DNA reads TGCAGCGTTGAGTCGCAGGGGAGTGCTGAAGCTTTCTTT. Full variable domain (missing parts from reference TRBV29-1 and TRBJ1-1): SAVISQKPSRDICQRGTSLTIQCQVDSQVTMMFWYRQQPGQSLTLIATANQGSEATYESGFVIDKFPISRPNLTFSTLTVSNMSPEDSSIYLCSVESQGSAEAFFGQGTRLTVV.

The chain combines TRBV18 with TRBJ2-2; a possible D gene is TRBD1 (5 bases). Germline assignment: CDR1 KGHSH and CDR2 LQKENI. The CDR3 has 12 amino acids. The germline V and J ends were trimmed by 2 bases and 7 bases, with 5 bases remaining between them. The CDR3, as DNA: TGTGCCAGCTCACCAAGGGGCGGGGAGCTGTTTTTT. This codes for CASSPRGGELFF.

V gene TRBV3-1 (or the pseudogene TRBV3-2) combines with J gene TRBJ2-4; D gene unclear. The CDR3 has 13 amino acids. V lost 0 bases and J 10 bases, leaving 10 bases between the germline ends. Germline CDR1 is LGHDT and CDR2 is YNNKEL (reference sequence). CDR3 nucleotide sequence: TGTGCCAGCAGCCAAGATCCTCAGAGGATTCAGTACTTC. Its translation is CASSQDPQRIQYF.